This is a list of T cell receptor beta chains from one sample in a study of T cell responses to AZD1222 COVID-19 vaccine. Assay: immunoSEQ multiplex PCR; the TCRdb copy retains only in-frame clones and omits some. The data contain about 170,000 clones, around 91% of them singletons. This specimen consisted of peripheral blood, obtained on day 0 of AZD1222 vaccination. All receptors derive from an adult in good health. The CDR3 runs from the conserved cysteine through the conserved F or W. A D gene is named only where the DNA matches it firmly. Only some rows state a clone size, as once, few, many or a class for expanded clones.

TRBV14	TRBJ2-3	.	once	TGTGCCAGCAGCCAACTTGGAGGGGACTCCACAGATACGCAGTATTTT	CASSQLGGDSTDTQYF
TRBV12-3/TRBV12-4	TRBJ2-7	.	.	TGTGCCAGCAGTTCGACTTCCTACGAGCAGTACTTC	CASSSTSYEQYF
TRBV19	TRBJ1-6	.	.	TGTGCCAGTAGGGCGACGGGAGGCCATTCACCCCTCCACTTT	CASRATGGHSPLHF
TRBV19	TRBJ1-1	.	few	TGTGCCAGTAGTAGTCGGAGGGGCACTGAAGCTTTCTTT	CASSSRRGTEAFF
TRBV11-2	TRBJ2-3	.	.	TGTGCCAGCAGCTCGGACAGCAGCACAGATACGCAGTATTTT	CASSSDSSTDTQYF
TRBV5-1	TRBJ2-7	.	.	TGCGCCAGCAGCTTGGGGTTTACCTACGAGCAGTACTTC	CASSLGFTYEQYF
TRBV7-3	TRBJ2-1	.	.	TGTGCCAGCAGCTTACTGGGTGGGGGCTCCTACAATGAGCAGTTCTTC	CASSLLGGGSYNEQFF
TRBV3-1/TRBV3-2	TRBJ1-3	TRBD1	.	TGTGCCAGTAGGCCAGGGGGTGGAAACACCATATATTTT	CASRPGGGNTIYF
TRBV7-9	TRBJ1-1	.	.	TGTGCCAGCAGCTTGGGAAAGGGGAAGAACACTGAAGCTTTCTTT	CASSLGKGKNTEAFF
TRBV9	TRBJ1-6	.	.	TGTGCCAGCAGCGTAGCGGGGGACGGGGATTCACCCCTCCACTTT	CASSVAGDGDSPLHF
TRBV10-3	TRBJ1-2	TRBD1	once	TGTGCCATCAGCGAGAAACCCGAAATCCTGACAGGGAGCTATGGCTACACCTTC	CAISEKPEILTGSYGYTF
TRBV19	TRBJ1-2	.	.	TGTGCCAGTAGTATATTGCCTAGTTCCCCTTATGGCTACACCTTC	CASSILPSSPYGYTF
TRBV27	TRBJ2-6	TRBD1	.	TGTGCCAGCAGTTTCTCAGGGGGCTCTTCTGGGGCCAACGTCCTGACTTTC	CASSFSGGSSGANVLTF
TRBV28	TRBJ2-7	TRBD1	.	TGTGCCAGCCGCATCGGACAGGAGGTGGACGAGCAGTACTTC	CASRIGQEVDEQYF
TRBV6-8	TRBJ2-5	.	.	TGTGCCAGCAGTATACTCCGGGACTTGCCACAAGAGACCCAGTACTTC	CASSILRDLPQETQYF
TRBV4-1	TRBJ2-2	.	once	TGCGCCAGCAGCCTCGAGTCGGCTGGTGCGGCCGGGGAGCTGTTTTTT	CASSLESAGAAGELFF
TRBV5-4	TRBJ2-5	.	.	TGTGCCAGCAGCGCGGGACTCCTGGATGAGACCCAGTACTTC	CASSAGLLDETQYF
TRBV29-1	TRBJ1-1	TRBD1	.	TGCAGCGCGACGATGACACAGGGGGCGGACACTGAAGCTTTCTTT	CSATMTQGADTEAFF
TRBV5-5	TRBJ2-5	.	.	TGTGCCAGCAGCTCGATGACAGGGGAGGGAGAGACCCAGTACTTC	CASSSMTGEGETQYF
TRBV6-5	TRBJ1-2	TRBD1	.	TGTGCCAGCCGAACAGGGGTCGGCTATGGCTACACCTTC	CASRTGVGYGYTF
TRBV10-2	TRBJ1-1	TRBD1	few	TGCGCCAGCAGAAAGACAGGGGCGGACACTGAAGCTTTCTTT	CASRKTGADTEAFF
TRBV28	TRBJ2-7	.	.	TGTGCCAGCAGTTTGTGGGGGTACTCCTACGAGCAGTACTTC	CASSLWGYSYEQYF
TRBV13	TRBJ1-4	TRBD1	.	TGTGCCAGCAGCTGGGGGACAGCGAATGAAAAACTGTTTTTT	CASSWGTANEKLFF
TRBV6-6	TRBJ1-6	.	.	TGTGCCAGCAGTCAAAGACAGTTGATCTCCTATAATTCACCCCTCCACTTT	CASSQRQLISYNSPLHF
TRBV5-6	TRBJ2-7	.	.	TGTGCCAGCGCAGAGTCGACAAATTACGAGCAGTACTTC	CASAESTNYEQYF
TRBV5-1	TRBJ1-1	TRBD1	.	TGCGCCAGCAGCCGTCAGGGGGCTTTGAACACTGAAGCTTTCTTT	CASSRQGALNTEAFF
TRBV3-1/TRBV3-2	TRBJ2-7	.	.	TGTGCCAGCAGCCGAAATGACAGGACCCTCTTCTACGAGCAGTACTTC	CASSRNDRTLFYEQYF
TRBV2	TRBJ1-3	.	.	TGTGCCAGCAGTGAAGCGTCAGGCTCTGGAAACACCATATATTTT	CASSEASGSGNTIYF
TRBV28	TRBJ2-2	.	.	TGTGCCAGCAGGTCAGGACCGAACACCGGGGAGCTGTTTTTT	CASRSGPNTGELFF
TRBV12-3/TRBV12-4	TRBJ1-2	.	once	TGTGCCAGCAGGACAGCCTATGGCTACACCTTC	CASRTAYGYTF
TRBV4-2	TRBJ2-1	.	.	TGTGCCAGCAGCCAAGATCAGGGGTTCTCTGTTTTGAATGAGCAGTTCTTC	CASSQDQGFSVLNEQFF
TRBV3-1/TRBV3-2	TRBJ1-4	TRBD1	.	TGTGCCAGCAGCCATTCCGGGACAGGAGGAGAAAAACTGTTTTTT	CASSHSGTGGEKLFF
TRBV28	TRBJ2-7	.	.	TGTGCCAGCAGCATAGAGGACCATCGGAGCTCCTACGAGCAGTACTTC	CASSIEDHRSSYEQYF
TRBV5-4	TRBJ1-2	.	.	TGTGCCAGCAGCTGGGACCGGGGGGGGTATGGCTACACCTTC	CASSWDRGGYGYTF
TRBV7-2	TRBJ1-5	.	.	TGTGCCAGCAGCTTAGTGGGTCCGCCGGACGGTCAGCCCCAGCATTTT	CASSLVGPPDGQPQHF
TRBV6-1	TRBJ1-2	.	.	TGTGCCAGCAGTCCATCTCCCGGGGAAGGGTATGGCTACACCTTC	CASSPSPGEGYGYTF
TRBV6-2/TRBV6-3	TRBJ2-5	.	.	TGTGCCAGCAGTGCACGGTCATTACAAGAGACCCAGTACTTC	CASSARSLQETQYF
TRBV7-9	TRBJ1-5	.	.	TGTGCCAGCAGCCGAACTGGAAGGCCCCAGCATTTT	CASSRTGRPQHF
TRBV7-9	TRBJ1-4	TRBD1	.	TGTGCCAGCAGCCCGAGACAGGGTGCTAATGAAAAACTGTTTTTT	CASSPRQGANEKLFF
TRBV6-5	TRBJ1-2	TRBD1	.	TGTGCCAGCAGTCGGGACAGGGGATATGGCTACACCTTC	CASSRDRGYGYTF
TRBV9	TRBJ2-7	.	few	TGTGCCAGCAGCCCCCGGGACGGGTGGACCTACGAGCAGTACTTC	CASSPRDGWTYEQYF
TRBV2	TRBJ1-5	.	.	TGTGCCAGCAGTGATGACGGGTTCAATCAGCCCCAGCATTTT	CASSDDGFNQPQHF
TRBV9	TRBJ2-2	TRBD2	few	TGTGCCAGCAGCGCCGGGGGGACTACCGGGGAGCTGTTTTTT	CASSAGGTTGELFF
TRBV4-2	TRBJ1-2	.	.	TGTGCCAGCAGCCAAGTGGGGGTGGGGCCCAATATGGGGTACACCTTC	CASSQVGVGPNMGYTF
TRBV10-3	TRBJ2-2	.	.	TGTGCCACCGGTGATTTGGGAGCGAACACCGGGGAGCTGTTTTTT	CATGDLGANTGELFF
TRBV6-1	TRBJ2-1	.	.	TGTGCCAGCAGTGAACGAGGGGGGGTTAACAATGAGCAGTTCTTC	CASSERGGVNNEQFF